Following are 5 T cell receptor beta chains from one sample sequenced in a study of response to subunit inactivated influenza vaccine. TCRdb re-called the RT-PCR reads with MiXCR, one entry per CDR3 protein. This sample has about 650,000 distinct CDR3 sequences, with about a sixth found just once. Sequenced material: PBMCs from blood, taken less than 13 days after vaccination. The source of these receptors is a man aged 45-65 years who received an inactivated influenza vaccine.

The sample holds a few counts of this clonotype. The gene calls are TRBV11-2 and TRBJ2-7; tentatively, D is TRBD2 (5 bases). V was shortened by 7 bases and J by 5 bases, with 18 bases between the two germline ends. Germline V gives CDR1 SGHAT, CDR2 FQNNGV. This CDR3 is 14 amino acids long. Here the CDR3 reads CASKFSFRRNEQYF. The CDR3 DNA reads as TGTGCCAGCAAGTTTAGTTTTAGGAGGAACGAGCAGTACTTC. Filled out from reference TRBV11-2 and TRBJ2-7, the complete variable domain reads EAGVAQSPRYKIIEKRQSVAFWCNPISGHATLYWYQQILGQGPKLLIQFQNNGVVDDSQLPKDRFSAERLKGVDSTLKIQPAKLEDSAVYLCASKFSFRRNEQYFGPGTRLTVT.

This sequence joins TRBV4-3 and TRBJ2-3; D possibly matches TRBD1 or TRBD2 (6 bases each). Germline V gives CDR1 LGHNA, CDR2 YSLEER. V lost 2 bases and J lost 4, with 19 bases in between. CDR3 size: 17 residues. CDR3 bases: TGCGCCAGCAGCCAAACCCCCGGGGGCCGAGGGTCAGATACGCAGTATTTT. Its translation is CASSQTPGGRGSDTQYF.

Concerning this clonotype: A read error is possible here, since a much larger clone lies one base away. Here the CDR3 omits its conserved ending phenylalanine or tryptophan, so a read error is the likely source. The chain is built from TRBV12-3 or TRBV12-4 and TRBJ2-1; D perhaps matches TRBD2 (6 bases). This CDR3 comprises 15 residues. CDR3 in amino acids: CASRLGTPLNNEQFS. DNA for the CDR3: TGTGCCAGCAGATTAGGGACTCCTCTAAACAATGAGCAGTTCTCC.

This clonotype was recorded many times. The chain has TRBV2 and TRBJ2-3; 9 bases are shared with TRBD1. Germline trimming cut 0 bases from V and 3 bases from J; bases unmatched to any gene: 4. CDR3 length: 16 amino acids. From germline, CDR1 is SNHLY and CDR2 FYNNEI. In nucleotides, the CDR3 is TGTGCCAGCAGTGAAGCCGGGGACAGGGTAACAGATACGCAGTATTTT. It translates to CASSEAGDRVTDTQYF.

This clonotype was observed a handful of times. The chain couples TRBV30 to TRBJ2-3; 12 positions match TRBD2. The CDR3 length is 14 residues. V gave up 4 bases and J gave up 7 bases; unmatched junction bases: 6. Germline CDR1 is GTSNPN and CDR2 is SVGIG (reference sequence). The CDR3 reads CAWKLAGGRNTQYF. The CDR3, as DNA: TGTGCCTGGAAACTAGCGGGGGGCCGGAATACGCAGTATTTT.